This TCR beta chain was recovered during a study of T cell responses to AZD1222 COVID-19 vaccine. V dropped 3 bases and J dropped 0 bases, with 8 bases sitting between them. This CDR3 comprises 13 residues. Germline-derived CDR1 and CDR2 are SQVTM and ANQGSEA. This clone was seen a single time. TCRdb's table, derived via immunoSEQ multiplex PCR, lists solely in-frame clones and lacks some. Of more than 140,000 clones detected, 85% to 95% appear once; the ten largest clones hold around 0.85%. The sequencing here drew on peripheral blood, taken on day 0 of MenACWY control vaccination. V usage is TRBV29-1 and J usage is TRBJ1-1; D is ambiguous. The clonotype was recovered from an adult in good health. CDR3 nucleotide sequence: TGCAGCGTTGACAGGCAGATGAACACTGAAGCTTTCTTT. This sequence encodes CSVDRQMNTEAFF. Based on the CDR3 plus reference TRBV29-1 and TRBJ1-1, the full variable domain is SAVISQKPSRDICQRGTSLTIQCQVDSQVTMMFWYRQQPGQSLTLIATANQGSEATYESGFVIDKFPISRPNLTFSTLTVSNMSPEDSSIYLCSVDRQMNTEAFFGQGTRLTVV.